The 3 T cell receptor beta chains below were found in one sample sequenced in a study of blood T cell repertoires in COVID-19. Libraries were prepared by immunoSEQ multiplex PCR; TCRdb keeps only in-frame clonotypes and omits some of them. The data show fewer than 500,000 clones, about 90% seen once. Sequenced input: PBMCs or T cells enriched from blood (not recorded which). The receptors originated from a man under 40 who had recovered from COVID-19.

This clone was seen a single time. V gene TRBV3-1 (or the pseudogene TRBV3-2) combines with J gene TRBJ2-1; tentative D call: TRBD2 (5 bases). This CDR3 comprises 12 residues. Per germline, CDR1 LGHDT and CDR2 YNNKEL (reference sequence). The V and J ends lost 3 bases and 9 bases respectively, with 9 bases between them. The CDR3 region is CASSHGLGEQFF. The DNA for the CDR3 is TGTGCCAGCAGCCACGGACTCGGTGAGCAGTTCTTC.

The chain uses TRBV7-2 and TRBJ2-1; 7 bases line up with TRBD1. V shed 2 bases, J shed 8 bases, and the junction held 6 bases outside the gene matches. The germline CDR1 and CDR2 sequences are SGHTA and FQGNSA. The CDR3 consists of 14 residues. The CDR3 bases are TGTGCCAGCAGCTTAAGGGTAGGGGGCGATGAGCAGTTCTTC. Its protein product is CASSLRVGGDEQFF.

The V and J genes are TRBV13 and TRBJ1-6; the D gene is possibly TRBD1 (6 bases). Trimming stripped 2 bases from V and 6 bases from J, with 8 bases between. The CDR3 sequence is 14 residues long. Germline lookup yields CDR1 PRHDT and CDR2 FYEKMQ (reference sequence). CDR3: CASSLQGFNSPLHF. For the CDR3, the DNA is TGTGCCAGCAGCTTACAGGGGTTTAATTCACCCCTCCACTTT.